Listed below are T cell receptor beta chains from one sample, sequenced in a study of vaccination and CD4 T cells after COVID-19. TCRdb fed the PCR reads into MiXCR, producing one record per CDR3 protein. The repertoire holds about 19,000 distinct CDR3 sequences, around 41% seen once, with 14% in the top ten. Antigen specificity for these receptors is unknown. Sequencing input: cultured CD4+ T cells from blood. The receptors originated from a human donor with COVID-19. Both conserved end residues are part of each CDR3. D genes are given only for firm matches. Part of the rows lack a size; the others show once, few, many or a class for expanded clones.

CDR3 protein,CDR3 DNA,J gene,D gene,V gene,clone size
CASSPTGPNQPQHF,TGCGCCAGCAGCCCGACAGGACCGAATCAGCCCCAGCATTTT,TRBJ1-5,.,TRBV5-1,.
CASRKRQGERAFF,TGTGCCAGCCGTAAAAGACAGGGCGAAAGGGCTTTCTTT,TRBJ1-1,TRBD1,TRBV2,.
CSARATGAGGGYTF,TGCAGTGCTAGAGCCACGGGGGCGGGAGGTGGCTACACCTTC,TRBJ1-2,.,TRBV20-1,few
CASSPGGSGGETQYF,TGTGCCAGCAGCCCCGGCGGCTCAGGGGGAGAGACCCAGTACTTC,TRBJ2-5,TRBD1,TRBV5-4,few
CASSNRTKLGCEQYF,TGTGCCAGCAGCAACAGGACTAAATTGGGATGCGAGCAGTACTTC,TRBJ2-7,.,TRBV21-1,once
CSVVSSSGNTIYF,TGCAGCGTTGTCTCGAGCTCTGGAAACACCATATATTTT,TRBJ1-3,.,TRBV29-1,.
CSVEIGSSKETQYF,TGCAGCGTTGAAATCGGTAGTAGCAAAGAGACCCAGTACTTC,TRBJ2-5,.,TRBV29-1,.
CASSQGMNTEAFF,TGCGCCAGCAGTCAAGGGATGAACACTGAAGCTTTCTTT,TRBJ1-1,.,TRBV5-1,medium-sized
CANLDRGRESNQPQHF,TGTGCCAACCTTGACAGGGGGAGGGAAAGCAATCAGCCCCAGCATTTT,TRBJ1-5,TRBD1,TRBV19,few
CASSFRDRDGELFF,TGTGCCAGCAGCTTCCGGGACCGTGACGGGGAGCTGTTTTTT,TRBJ2-2,.,TRBV11-3,.
CASSARPGQSINYGYTF,TGTGCCAGCAGCGCCCGACCGGGACAGTCCATTAACTATGGCTACACCTTC,TRBJ1-2,TRBD1,TRBV11-2,.
CASNWNRGQQETQYF,TGTGCCAGCAACTGGAACAGGGGTCAACAAGAGACCCAGTACTTC,TRBJ2-5,TRBD1,TRBV2,.
CASNRALNTGELFF,TGTGCCAGCAACCGGGCCTTGAACACCGGGGAGCTGTTTTTT,TRBJ2-2,.,TRBV11-2,.
CASSLVGDSYEQYF,TGTGCCAGCAGTTTAGTGGGGGACTCCTACGAGCAGTACTTC,TRBJ2-7,.,TRBV12-3/TRBV12-4,.
CASSIYMNNEGGGNSPLHF,TGTGCCAGTAGTATTTATATGAATAATGAGGGAGGAGGAAATTCACCCCTCCACTTT,TRBJ1-6,.,TRBV19,.
CSAQDTQYF,TGCAGTGCCCAAGATACGCAGTATTTT,TRBJ2-3,.,TRBV20-1,few